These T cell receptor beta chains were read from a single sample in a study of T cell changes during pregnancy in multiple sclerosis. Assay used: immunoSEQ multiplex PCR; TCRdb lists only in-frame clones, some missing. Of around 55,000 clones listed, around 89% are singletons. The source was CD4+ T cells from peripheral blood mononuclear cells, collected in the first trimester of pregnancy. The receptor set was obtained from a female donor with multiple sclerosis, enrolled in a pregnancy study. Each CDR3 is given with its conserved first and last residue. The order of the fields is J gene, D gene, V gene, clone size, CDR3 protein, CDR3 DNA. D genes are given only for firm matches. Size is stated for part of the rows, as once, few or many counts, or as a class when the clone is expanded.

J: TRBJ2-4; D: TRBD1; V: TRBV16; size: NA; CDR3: CASSQSWDRGGIIQYF; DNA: TGTGCCAGCAGCCAATCATGGGACAGGGGAGGAATCATTCAGTACTTC
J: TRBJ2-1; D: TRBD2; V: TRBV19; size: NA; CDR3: CASSTSGLAGEDNEQFF; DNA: TGTGCCAGTAGTACAAGTGGACTAGCGGGAGAGGACAATGAGCAGTTCTTC
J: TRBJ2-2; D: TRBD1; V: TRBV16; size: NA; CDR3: CASSAQGTGELFF; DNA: TGTGCCAGCAGCGCACAGGGGACCGGGGAGCTGTTTTTT
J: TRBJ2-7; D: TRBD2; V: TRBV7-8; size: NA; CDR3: CASSPLTSGRLMFHEQYF; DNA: TGTGCCAGCAGCCCTCTGACTAGCGGGAGGCTAATGTTCCACGAGCAGTACTTC
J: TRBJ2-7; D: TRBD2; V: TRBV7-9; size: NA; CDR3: CASSPGLAGETEQYF; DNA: TGTGCCAGCAGCCCGGGACTAGCGGGAGAAACCGAGCAGTACTTC
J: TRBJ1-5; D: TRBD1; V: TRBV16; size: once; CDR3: CASSLTGVNQPQHF; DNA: TGTGCCAGCAGCCTGACAGGGGTTAATCAGCCCCAGCATTTT
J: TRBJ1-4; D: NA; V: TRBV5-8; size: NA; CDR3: CASSEANGAREKLFF; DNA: TGTGCCAGCAGCGAAGCTAATGGGGCAAGGGAAAAACTGTTTTTT
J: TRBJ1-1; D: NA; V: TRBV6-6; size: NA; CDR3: CASSTRDTEAFF; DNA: TGTGCCAGCAGTACTCGCGACACTGAAGCTTTCTTT
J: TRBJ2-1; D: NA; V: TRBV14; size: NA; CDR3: CASSQDLMGGGPNEQFF; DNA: TGTGCCAGCAGCCAAGATCTAATGGGAGGCGGTCCCAATGAGCAGTTCTTC
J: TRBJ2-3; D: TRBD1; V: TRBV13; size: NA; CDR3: CASSTTSTGLGTDTQYF; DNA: TGTGCCAGCAGCACCACCTCGACAGGGTTGGGCACAGATACGCAGTATTTT
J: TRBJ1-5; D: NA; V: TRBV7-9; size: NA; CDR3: CASSSPKSNQPQHF; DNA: TGTGCCAGCAGCTCCCCAAAAAGCAATCAGCCCCAGCATTTT